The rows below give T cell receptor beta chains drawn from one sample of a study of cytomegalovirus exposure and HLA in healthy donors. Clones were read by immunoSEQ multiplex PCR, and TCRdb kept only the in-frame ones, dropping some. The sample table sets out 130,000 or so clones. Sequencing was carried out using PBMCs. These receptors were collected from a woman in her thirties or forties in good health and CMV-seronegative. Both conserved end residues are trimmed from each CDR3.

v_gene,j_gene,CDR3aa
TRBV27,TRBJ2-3,ASSSLFSTDTQY
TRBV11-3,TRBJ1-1,ASSADSMNTEAF
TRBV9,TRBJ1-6,ASSVGGTGVGGNSPLH
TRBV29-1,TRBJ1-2,SVEGRKRTAINYGYT
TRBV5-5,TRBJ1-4,ASSLGRDRAGEKLF
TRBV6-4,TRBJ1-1,AGIHPRTEAF
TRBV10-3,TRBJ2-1,AAKSSSEQF
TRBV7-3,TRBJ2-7,ASSLNPGAAYEQY
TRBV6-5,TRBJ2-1,ASSRAGYEQF
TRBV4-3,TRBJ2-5,ASSSGAGGPGGETQY
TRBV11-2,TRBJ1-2,ASSSLKGGGYGYT
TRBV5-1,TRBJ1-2,ASSLSQGTNYGYT
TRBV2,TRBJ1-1,ASRLSRGGVEAF
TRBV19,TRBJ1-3,ASIRGDAGNTIY
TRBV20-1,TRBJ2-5,SATSLETQY
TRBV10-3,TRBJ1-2,AISLTEVGGYT
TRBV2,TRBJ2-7,ASKRGQTYEQY
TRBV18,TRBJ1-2,ASPTDDRASGYT
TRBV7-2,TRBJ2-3,ASIRTPGTDTQY
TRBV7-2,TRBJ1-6,ASSLRRDSPLH
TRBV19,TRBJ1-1,ASSTPRGTEAF
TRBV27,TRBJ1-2,ASSLIQGDYGYT
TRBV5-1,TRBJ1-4,ASSGSGGNEKLF
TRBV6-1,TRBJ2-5,ASSLLPQETQY
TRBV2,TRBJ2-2,ASNQGVGTGELF